Listed below are T cell receptor beta chains from one sample, sequenced in a study of shared clonotypes between healthy human individuals. The repertoire was sequenced with immunoSEQ multiplex PCR; TCRdb's copy has only in-frame clones and lacks some. The sample lists about 2.4 million clones, 90% to 95% occurring once. Sequencing input: naive CD4+ T cells from PBMCs. The origin of the receptors is a man aged 18-30 years in good health. Some clones in this sample may be carry-over from other donors' samples. CDR3s include the opening cysteine and the closing phenylalanine or tryptophan. A D gene is named only where the DNA matches it firmly. Some rows have no size entry. The others give once, few or many, or a class for an expanded clone.

J,D,V,size,DNA,CDR3
TRBJ1-4,-,TRBV28,-,TGTGCCAGCAGTTTGGACCTTAATGAAAAACTGTTTTTT,CASSLDLNEKLFF
TRBJ1-2,TRBD1,TRBV29-1,-,TGCAGCGTTGAAGATCTGGGGACAGAAATTGGCTACACCTTC,CSVEDLGTEIGYTF
TRBJ1-1,-,TRBV18,-,TGTGCCAGCTCGGCCCTCGCGGGTGGTTCGGCCACTGAAGCTTTCTTT,CASSALAGGSATEAFF
TRBJ2-7,-,TRBV5-1,-,TGCGCCAGCAGCCGAACGACAGATACCTACGAGCAGTACTTC,CASSRTTDTYEQYF
TRBJ2-5,TRBD1,TRBV5-1,once,TGCGCCAGCAGCCTACAGGGGGCTGGTTCGGGGACCCAGTACTTC,CASSLQGAGSGTQYF
TRBJ1-1,-,TRBV5-1,-,TGCGCCAGCAGGCCGGTAGCAGGGGAAGGGAACACTGAAGCTTTCTTT,CASRPVAGEGNTEAFF
TRBJ2-1,TRBD2,TRBV2,-,TGTGCCAGCCATATTTCTAGCGGGGGGTACAATGAGCAGTTCTTC,CASHISSGGYNEQFF
TRBJ2-1,TRBD2,TRBV5-1,-,TGCGCCAGCAGTTTAAGCGGGATTGGCTACAATGAGCAGTTCTTC,CASSLSGIGYNEQFF
TRBJ2-2,TRBD2,TRBV5-4,-,TGTGCCAGCAGCTTGAGGAGCGGGAGTCTAGGAACCGGGGAGCTGTTTTTT,CASSLRSGSLGTGELFF
TRBJ2-1,-,TRBV6-5,once,TGTGCCAGCAGTTACTCGATGGGGGCTGGGTACAATGAGCAGTTCTTC,CASSYSMGAGYNEQFF
TRBJ1-1,-,TRBV6-5,-,TGTGCCAGCAGTCCACCAAGGGGGGGGAGGGAGGAAGCTTTCTTT,CASSPPRGGREEAFF
TRBJ2-6,TRBD2,TRBV30,-,TGTGCCTGGAGAGCGGGACTAGCGGGAGCCCCTGGGGCCAACGTCCTGACTTTC,CAWRAGLAGAPGANVLTF
TRBJ1-5,TRBD1,TRBV6-6,-,TGTGCCAGCAGACAAACAGGGGTTAGCAATCAGCCCCAGCATTTT,CASRQTGVSNQPQHF
TRBJ2-7,-,TRBV6-5,-,TGTGCCAGCAGTTACTCAAGAAGGGGGAGGTTCGAGCAGTACTTC,CASSYSRRGRFEQYF
TRBJ2-1,TRBD2,TRBV2,-,TGTGCCAGGGACGTGGGGGGGTATGAGCAGTTCTTC,CARDVGGYEQFF
TRBJ2-7,TRBD2,TRBV10-3,-,TGTGCCCCCCGCCACCTGACTAGCGGGAGGGGCCACGAGCAGTACTTC,CAPRHLTSGRGHEQYF
TRBJ1-1,-,TRBV5-1,-,TGCGCCAGCAGCTTGGGCCGGGGGGACACTGAAGCTTTCTTT,CASSLGRGDTEAFF
TRBJ2-7,TRBD1,TRBV5-1,-,TGCGCCAGCAGCTTGACGGACAGGGGGAGCGAGCAGTACTTC,CASSLTDRGSEQYF
TRBJ2-7,TRBD1,TRBV2,-,TGTGCCAGCAGCCAACAAGGACAGGACTACGAGCAGTACTTC,CASSQQGQDYEQYF
TRBJ2-2,TRBD2,TRBV28,-,TGTGCCAGCAGTTTATATGGGACTAGCGGGAGATTGAACACCGGGGAGCTGTTTTTT,CASSLYGTSGRLNTGELFF
TRBJ1-1,TRBD1,TRBV5-4,few,TGTGCCAGCAGCTTGGGGGGACAGGTGGTCCCCATGAACACTGAAGCTTTCTTT,CASSLGGQVVPMNTEAFF
TRBJ2-2,TRBD1,TRBV19,-,TGTGCCAGTAGTTCAGGGGGCTCCGGGGAGCTGTTTTTT,CASSSGGSGELFF
TRBJ2-1,TRBD1,TRBV28,-,TGTGCCAGCAGAACGGGACAGGGGGAGAAGGAGCAGTTCTTC,CASRTGQGEKEQFF
TRBJ2-1,-,TRBV12-2,-,TGTGCAAGTCGCAGCTTACTAGCGGGAGGGGCGTTTCGTAGTGAGCAGTTCTTC,CASRSLLAGGAFRSEQFF
TRBJ1-5,-,TRBV9,few,TGTGCCAGCAGCGTAGACGCTTTTAGCAATCAGCCCCAGCATTTT,CASSVDAFSNQPQHF
TRBJ2-2,TRBD2,TRBV6-1,-,TGTGCCAGCAGTAAGACAAGCGGGAGTACCGGGGAGCTGTTTTTT,CASSKTSGSTGELFF
TRBJ1-6,-,TRBV4-2,-,TGTGCCAGCAGCCAAGAGAGGACATACAATTCACCCCTCCACTTT,CASSQERTYNSPLHF
TRBJ2-1,TRBD2,TRBV9,-,TGTGCCAGCAGCGTAAGAGCGGGAGGGCCCATTGAGCAGTTCTTC,CASSVRAGGPIEQFF
TRBJ2-5,-,TRBV27,few,TGTGCCAGCAGTCTTCCAGGGTCCAGGGAGACCCAGTACTTC,CASSLPGSRETQYF
TRBJ1-2,TRBD1,TRBV7-3,-,TGTGCCAGCAGCCGAGACAGGGAGGATGGCTACACCTTC,CASSRDREDGYTF
TRBJ1-2,TRBD1,TRBV6-5,-,TGTGCCAGCAGAAGTACAGGGGCCTATGGCTACACCTTC,CASRSTGAYGYTF
TRBJ2-7,-,TRBV29-1,-,TGCAGCGTTGTTAAGGACTTATACACCTACGAGCAGTACTTC,CSVVKDLYTYEQYF
TRBJ2-3,-,TRBV12-5,few,TGTGCTAGTGGTTTAATTGGCGGAGATACGCAGTATTTT,CASGLIGGDTQYF
TRBJ1-2,TRBD1,TRBV5-1,-,TGCGCCAGCAGCTCCGACGAGGGGGCGCAGGGCTACACCTTC,CASSSDEGAQGYTF
TRBJ2-1,-,TRBV7-9,-,TGTGCCAGCAGACAATTAGAGGCAGGGGCTTGGGATGAGCAGTTCTTC,CASRQLEAGAWDEQFF
TRBJ2-7,-,TRBV28,few,TGTGCCAGCCGGAAACCTGGGTTGCAGCAGTACTTC,CASRKPGLQQYF
TRBJ2-3,TRBD1,TRBV6-5,-,TGTGCCAGCAGTCCCGGGACAGGGAGTACAGATACGCAGTATTTT,CASSPGTGSTDTQYF
TRBJ1-1,-,TRBV4-2,-,TGTGCCAGCAGCCAAGAGGCGGGAAACACTGAAGCTTTCTTT,CASSQEAGNTEAFF
TRBJ2-1,TRBD2,TRBV19,-,TGTGCCAGTAGTACAAACCGGGGCGGGAGGGCTAGCGATGAGCAGTTCTTC,CASSTNRGGRASDEQFF